The rows below give T cell receptor beta chains drawn from one sample of a study of response to subunit inactivated influenza vaccine. Via MiXCR, TCRdb re-called the RT-PCR reads, giving one row per CDR3 protein. The sample records more than 150,000 distinct CDR3 sequences, about 10% being singletons. Sequenced material: non-naive T cells sorted from PBMCs, taken on the day of vaccination. The receptors derive from a man between 50 and 59 years old who received an inactivated influenza vaccine. Each CDR3 is given with its conserved first and last residue. D genes are given only for firm matches. For some rows the clone size is stated as once, few or many, or as a class when expanded; others skip it.

d_call: -; v_call: TRBV9; cdr3_length: 15; clone_size: -; j_call: TRBJ2-3; cdr3_aa: CASSVSGQATDTQYF; cdr3_nt: TGTGCCAGCAGCGTATCTGGCCAGGCCACAGATACGCAGTATTTT
d_call: -; v_call: TRBV10-3; cdr3_length: 14; clone_size: -; j_call: TRBJ1-1; cdr3_aa: CAIRGNSLNTEAFF; cdr3_nt: TGTGCCATCAGGGGGAACAGTTTGAACACTGAAGCTTTCTTT
d_call: -; v_call: TRBV7-2; cdr3_length: 12; clone_size: -; j_call: TRBJ2-5; cdr3_aa: CASSRQRETQYF; cdr3_nt: TGTGCCAGCAGCCGACAGCGAGAGACCCAGTACTTC
d_call: -; v_call: TRBV20-1; cdr3_length: 15; clone_size: few; j_call: TRBJ1-2; cdr3_aa: CSARDPSRTNYGYTF; cdr3_nt: TGCAGTGCTAGAGATCCCAGCCGAACTAACTATGGCTACACCTTC
d_call: -; v_call: TRBV20-1; cdr3_length: 15; clone_size: -; j_call: TRBJ1-4; cdr3_aa: CSARDPGGAGEKLFF; cdr3_nt: TGCAGTGCTAGAGATCCCGGGGGCGCGGGAGAAAAACTGTTTTTT
d_call: -; v_call: TRBV7-9; cdr3_length: 14; clone_size: many; j_call: TRBJ2-1; cdr3_aa: CASSQAGGYNEQFF; cdr3_nt: TGTGCCAGCAGCCAAGCGGGCGGTTACAATGAGCAGTTCTTC
d_call: -; v_call: TRBV6-5; cdr3_length: 15; clone_size: few; j_call: TRBJ1-4; cdr3_aa: CASSYYQGPNEKLFF; cdr3_nt: TGTGCCAGCAGTTACTATCAGGGGCCGAATGAAAAACTGTTTTTT
d_call: -; v_call: TRBV5-1; cdr3_length: 16; clone_size: -; j_call: TRBJ2-2; cdr3_aa: CASSFSPQTEAGELFF; cdr3_nt: TGCGCCAGCAGCTTTTCCCCTCAAACCGAGGCCGGGGAGCTGTTTTTT
d_call: TRBD2; v_call: TRBV11-2; cdr3_length: 15; clone_size: few; j_call: TRBJ2-1; cdr3_aa: CASSYSGGDYNEQFF; cdr3_nt: TGTGCCAGCAGCTATAGCGGGGGGGACTACAATGAGCAGTTCTTC
d_call: -; v_call: TRBV27; cdr3_length: 15; clone_size: few; j_call: TRBJ1-2; cdr3_aa: CASSLYGGLTYGYTF; cdr3_nt: TGTGCCAGCAGTTTATACGGAGGGCTTACTTATGGCTACACCTTC
d_call: -; v_call: TRBV3-1; cdr3_length: 16; clone_size: few; j_call: TRBJ1-1; cdr3_aa: CASSSGGGGFGSEAFF; cdr3_nt: TGTGCCAGCAGCTCAGGTGGGGGTGGATTCGGGTCTGAAGCTTTCTTT
d_call: -; v_call: TRBV5-4; cdr3_length: 16; clone_size: few; j_call: TRBJ2-6; cdr3_aa: CASSLASHSGANVLTF; cdr3_nt: TGTGCCAGCAGCTTGGCCTCCCACTCTGGGGCCAACGTCCTGACTTTC
d_call: -; v_call: TRBV12-3/TRBV12-4; cdr3_length: 15; clone_size: few; j_call: TRBJ1-3; cdr3_aa: CASSSLANSGNTIYF; cdr3_nt: TGTGCCAGCAGTTCCCTGGCTAACTCTGGAAACACCATATATTTT
d_call: -; v_call: TRBV5-1; cdr3_length: 19; clone_size: few; j_call: TRBJ2-6; cdr3_aa: CASSLAGYGDLGGANVLTF; cdr3_nt: TGCGCCAGCAGCTTGGCGGGGTATGGGGATCTTGGTGGGGCCAACGTCCTGACTTTC
d_call: -; v_call: TRBV29-1; cdr3_length: 13; clone_size: many; j_call: TRBJ1-6; cdr3_aa: CSVADTNNSPLHF; cdr3_nt: TGCAGCGTTGCGGACACAAATAATTCACCCCTCCACTTT
d_call: -; v_call: TRBV5-1; cdr3_length: 16; clone_size: many; j_call: TRBJ2-1; cdr3_aa: CASSFMASSSYNEQFF; cdr3_nt: TGCGCCAGCAGCTTCATGGCGTCCAGCTCCTACAATGAGCAGTTCTTC
d_call: TRBD1; v_call: TRBV20-1; cdr3_length: 15; clone_size: -; j_call: TRBJ1-5; cdr3_aa: CSASAGTGRNQPQHF; cdr3_nt: TGCAGTGCTAGTGCCGGGACAGGGAGGAATCAGCCCCAGCATTTT
d_call: -; v_call: TRBV7-8; cdr3_length: 14; clone_size: -; j_call: TRBJ1-1; cdr3_aa: CASSLYMGNTEAFF; cdr3_nt: TGTGCCAGCAGCTTATATATGGGTAACACTGAAGCTTTCTTT
d_call: -; v_call: TRBV13; cdr3_length: 14; clone_size: -; j_call: TRBJ2-7; cdr3_aa: CASSFSGTRYEQYF; cdr3_nt: TGTGCCAGCAGCTTCTCCGGGACACGTTACGAGCAGTACTTC
d_call: -; v_call: TRBV28; cdr3_length: 19; clone_size: many; j_call: TRBJ2-3; cdr3_aa: CASSLWDTSAVLSTDTQYF; cdr3_nt: TGTGCCAGCAGTTTATGGGACACATCAGCCGTTCTTAGCACAGATACGCAGTATTTT
d_call: -; v_call: TRBV4-1; cdr3_length: 13; clone_size: -; j_call: TRBJ2-7; cdr3_aa: CARSRGLPYEQYF; cdr3_nt: TGTGCCAGGAGCCGGGGCCTCCCCTACGAGCAGTACTTC
d_call: TRBD2; v_call: TRBV9; cdr3_length: 15; clone_size: -; j_call: TRBJ2-1; cdr3_aa: CASSVAPSGDNEQFF; cdr3_nt: TGTGCCAGCAGCGTAGCGCCTAGCGGGGACAATGAGCAGTTCTTC
d_call: -; v_call: TRBV12-3/TRBV12-4; cdr3_length: 15; clone_size: many; j_call: TRBJ2-1; cdr3_aa: CASTPDLLSYNEQFF; cdr3_nt: TGTGCCAGCACCCCGGACCTACTCTCCTACAATGAGCAGTTCTTC
d_call: -; v_call: TRBV10-3; cdr3_length: 14; clone_size: -; j_call: TRBJ1-5; cdr3_aa: CAISPGGGNQPQHF; cdr3_nt: TGTGCCATCAGCCCTGGAGGCGGCAATCAGCCCCAGCATTTT
d_call: -; v_call: TRBV4-3; cdr3_length: 15; clone_size: many; j_call: TRBJ1-1; cdr3_aa: CASSQDRVVGTEAFF; cdr3_nt: TGCGCCAGCAGCCAAGATAGGGTGGTGGGCACTGAAGCTTTCTTT
d_call: -; v_call: TRBV3-1; cdr3_length: 13; clone_size: -; j_call: TRBJ1-2; cdr3_aa: CASSRQANYGYTF; cdr3_nt: TGTGCCAGCAGCCGTCAGGCCAACTATGGCTACACCTTC
d_call: TRBD2; v_call: TRBV28; cdr3_length: 15; clone_size: few; j_call: TRBJ2-7; cdr3_aa: CASIQGLAGADEQYF; cdr3_nt: TGTGCCAGCATTCAAGGACTAGCGGGAGCGGACGAGCAGTACTTC
d_call: -; v_call: TRBV4-3; cdr3_length: 16; clone_size: few; j_call: TRBJ1-2; cdr3_aa: CASSQDLGYGGYGYTF; cdr3_nt: TGCGCCAGCAGCCAAGATCTTGGGTATGGGGGCTATGGCTACACCTTC